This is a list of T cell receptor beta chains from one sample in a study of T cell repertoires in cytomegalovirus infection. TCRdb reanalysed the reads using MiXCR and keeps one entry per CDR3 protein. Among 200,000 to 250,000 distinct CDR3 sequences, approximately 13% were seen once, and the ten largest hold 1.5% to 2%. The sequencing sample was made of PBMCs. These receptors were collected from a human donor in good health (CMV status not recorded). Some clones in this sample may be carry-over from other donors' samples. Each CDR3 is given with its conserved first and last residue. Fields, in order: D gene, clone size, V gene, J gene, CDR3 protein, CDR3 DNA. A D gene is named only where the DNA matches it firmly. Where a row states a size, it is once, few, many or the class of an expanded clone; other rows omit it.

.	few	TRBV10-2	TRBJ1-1	CASSRGEGTEAFF	TGCGCCAGCAGCAGGGGTGAGGGCACTGAAGCTTTCTTT
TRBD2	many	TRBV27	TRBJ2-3	CASSPWGLAGPDTQYF	TGTGCCAGCAGTCCATGGGGACTAGCGGGACCCGATACGCAGTATTTT
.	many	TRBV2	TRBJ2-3	CASSSRQGGTDTQYF	TGTGCCAGCAGCTCCAGACAGGGAGGTACAGATACGCAGTATTTT
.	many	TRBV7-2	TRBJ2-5	CASSPRNQETQYF	TGTGCCAGCAGCCCCAGGAACCAAGAGACCCAGTACTTC
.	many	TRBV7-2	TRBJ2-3	CASSPRDLGTPDTQYF	TGTGCCAGCAGCCCTCGGGACTTAGGGACCCCAGATACGCAGTATTTT
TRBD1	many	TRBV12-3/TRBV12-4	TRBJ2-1	CASSAGTVANEQFF	TGTGCCAGCAGCGCCGGGACAGTTGCCAATGAGCAGTTCTTC
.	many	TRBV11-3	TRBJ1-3	CASSFLLGGNTIYF	TGTGCCAGCAGCTTTCTCCTGGGAGGAAACACCATATATTTT
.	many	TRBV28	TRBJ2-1	CASSLVPPPIF	TGTGCCAGCAGTTTAGTCCCTCCCCCTATCTTC
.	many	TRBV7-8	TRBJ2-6	CASSRDSSSGANVLTF	TGTGCCAGCAGCAGGGACTCCAGCTCTGGGGCCAACGTCCTGACTTTC
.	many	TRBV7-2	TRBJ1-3	CASSLGRGGSGNTIYF	TGTGCCAGCAGCTTGGGTCGGGGGGGGTCCGGAAACACCATATATTTT
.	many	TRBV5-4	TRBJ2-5	CASSFRQAQETQYF	TGTGCCAGCAGCTTCCGACAGGCTCAAGAGACCCAGTACTTC
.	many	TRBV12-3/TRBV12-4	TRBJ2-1	CASSSSRYNEQFF	TGTGCCAGCAGTTCGTCCCGATACAATGAGCAGTTCTTC
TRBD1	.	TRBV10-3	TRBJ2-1	CAISEGGDRANEQFF	TGTGCCATCAGTGAGGGGGGGGACAGGGCCAATGAGCAGTTCTTC
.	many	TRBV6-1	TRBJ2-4	CASSPGTLAKNIQYF	TGTGCCAGCAGTCCCGGGACGCTAGCCAAAAACATTCAGTACTTC
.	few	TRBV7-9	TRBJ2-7	CASSAPGGSYEQYF	TGTGCCAGCAGCGCCCCCGGCGGCTCCTACGAGCAGTACTTC
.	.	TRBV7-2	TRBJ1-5	CASSFDGSYSNQPQHF	TGTGCCAGCAGCTTCGACGGGAGTTATAGCAATCAGCCCCAGCATTTT
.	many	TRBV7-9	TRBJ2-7	CASSLVAPRGSEQYF	TGTGCCAGCAGCTTAGTAGCCCCCCGAGGTAGCGAGCAGTACTTC
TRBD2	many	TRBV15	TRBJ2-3	CATTSGLASTDTQYF	TGTGCCACCACCTCGGGACTAGCGTCTACAGATACGCAGTATTTT
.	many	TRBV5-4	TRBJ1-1	CASSLGGGGIMNTEAFF	TGTGCCAGCAGCTTGGGCGGCGGCGGGATAATGAACACTGAAGCTTTCTTT
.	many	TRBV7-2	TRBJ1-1	CASSLVGGGSEAFF	TGTGCCAGCAGCTTAGTAGGTGGAGGCAGTGAAGCTTTCTTT
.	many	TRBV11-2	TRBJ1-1	CASSLGMSTEAFF	TGTGCCAGCAGCTTAGGGATGAGCACTGAAGCTTTCTTT
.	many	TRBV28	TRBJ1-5	CASSVLSSNQPQHF	TGTGCCAGCAGTGTACTATCTAGCAATCAGCCCCAGCATTTT
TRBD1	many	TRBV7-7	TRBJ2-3	CASSPGTGYDTQYF	TGTGCCAGCAGCCCCGGGACAGGGTACGATACGCAGTATTTT
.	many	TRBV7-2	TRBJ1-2	CASSWGGSNYGYTF	TGTGCCAGCAGCTGGGGAGGGTCTAACTATGGCTACACCTTC
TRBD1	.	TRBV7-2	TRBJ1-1	CASTTGQTFLNTEAFF	TGTGCCAGCACCACGGGACAGACCTTTTTGAACACTGAAGCTTTCTTT
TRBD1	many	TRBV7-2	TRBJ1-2	CASSLAGTGVGYTF	TGTGCCAGCAGCTTAGCCGGGACAGGGGTCGGCTACACCTTC
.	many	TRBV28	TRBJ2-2	CASQITGELFF	TGTGCCAGTCAAATAACCGGGGAGCTGTTTTTT
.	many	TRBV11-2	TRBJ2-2	CASSLSYTGELFF	TGTGCCAGCAGCCTATCCTACACCGGGGAGCTGTTTTTT
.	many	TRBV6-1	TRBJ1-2	CASSEQATANYGYTF	TGTGCCAGCAGTGAACAGGCCACAGCTAACTATGGCTACACCTTC
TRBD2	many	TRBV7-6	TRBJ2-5	CASSRPLAEDTETQYF	TGTGCCAGCAGCCGACCACTAGCGGAGGATACAGAGACCCAGTACTTC
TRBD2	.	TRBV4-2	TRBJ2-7	CASSQAGGGKEQYF	TGTGCCAGCAGCCAAGCGGGCGGGGGGAAAGAGCAGTACTTC
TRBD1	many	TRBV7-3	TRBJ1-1	CASSTGQGTEAFF	TGTGCCAGCAGCACGGGACAGGGTACTGAAGCTTTCTTT
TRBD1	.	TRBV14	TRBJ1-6	CASSPLGPGGNSPLHF	TGTGCCAGCAGCCCACTGGGGCCAGGGGGTAATTCACCCCTCCACTTT
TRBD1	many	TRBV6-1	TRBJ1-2	CASSEGDSHNYGYTF	TGTGCCAGCAGTGAGGGGGACAGCCATAACTATGGCTACACCTTC
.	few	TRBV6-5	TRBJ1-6	CASSFSGTRGHNSPLHF	TGTGCCAGCAGTTTCTCCGGGACCCGGGGGCATAATTCACCCCTCCACTTT
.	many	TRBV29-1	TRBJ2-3	CSVAGIPDTQYF	TGCAGCGTTGCCGGGATTCCAGATACGCAGTATTTT